This T cell receptor (beta chain) came from a study of T cells in Graves' hyperthyroidism and ophthalmopathy (dated by TCRdb to the late 2010s). General notes on the study: Peripheral blood was collected at initial diagnosis, before any treatment. TCR V-J signatures able to tell the groups apart were searched for in a discovery cohort of some 97 patients, of whom 43 had Graves' ophthalmopathy and roughly 58 had stable Graves' hyperthyroidism. Prospective prediction of ophthalmopathy was tested in an independent validation cohort consisting of some 19 hyperthyroidism patients and about 17 patients who later progressed to ophthalmopathy. The 100 discovery patients were randomly split 7:3 into training and test sets. In addition, the study compared T-cell repertoires in thyroid tissue and in blood from several Graves' hyperthyroidism patients. Following sampling, methimazole starting at 30 mg daily was given to hyperthyroidism patients, and high-dose intravenous methylprednisolone was given to ophthalmopathy patients. The paper describes TCR Vbeta CDR3 sequencing of around 130 peripheral blood samples, made up of about 40 ophthalmopathy patients, around 78 hyperthyroidism patients and some 17 progressor patients.

From the germline V gene, CDR1 is MNHNS and CDR2 is SASEGT. V gives up 0 bases and J gives up 6 bases, and the segment between their germline ends measures 5 bases. The CDR3 numbers 12 residues from cysteine through phenylalanine. Solely the CDR3 DNA is kept, with 36 bases framed from the first base. A patient counted as having stable Graves' hyperthyroidism if no progression to ophthalmopathy occurred over 18 months of follow-up. Hyperthyroidism patients were newly diagnosed, with disease duration under 2 months, and aged 18 to 65 years. The study excluded patients with uncontrolled infections, other autoimmune diseases, pregnancy or lactation. Diagnoses were established on the basis of clinical symptoms, serum thyroxine and TRAb, thyroid ultrasound, and orbital computed tomography. PBMCs were isolated from more than 9 ml of fresh peripheral blood by Ficoll-Paque density gradient centrifugation. Trizol reagent was used to extract total RNA, and RNA quality was then checked on an Agilent 2100 Bioanalyzer.

The TCR beta CDR3 regions were amplified from the RNA transcripts. The TCR CDR3 was subjected to a first round of RT-PCR using the HTBI primer set and the Qiagen OneStep RT-PCR kit. The libraries were constructed in a second round of multiplex PCR and then size-selected and purified. The libraries were sequenced on an Illumina HiSeq2000 using paired-end 100 bp reads. Regarding the original processing steps: SOAPnuke was used to process the raw data, with reads discarded if the reads contained adapters or uncalled bases, had a mean Phred below 15, or lacked an exact constant-primer or identifier match. High-quality paired reads were merged using COPE v1.2.5, and each unique nucleotide sequence was defined as a clonotype. MiTCR v1.1 was used to align clonotypes to the IMGT TRBV, TRBD and TRBJ reference segments. The analysis included only V-J combinations with a frequency above 0.0001, which together covered 99% to 99.2% of the repertoires. A TCS score was defined as the ratio between F50 (clonal expansion) and ExV (chaos), using BLOSUM62-based TCRdist between CDR3 peptides within each V-J. Welch's t-statistics and random forest reduced 500 to 550 V-J features to under 15, which were used in a naive Bayes classifier (R e1071). In-frame beta chains were kept once TCRdb had trimmed the public reads at Q25 with fastp and called clones with MiXCR. CDR3 protein duplicates are merged, each entry listing the most common genes and DNA. TCRdb, not the authors, supplied the V and J calls. Here the sample has about 590,000 distinct CDR3 sequences; 15% to 18% occur a single time. In total, the top ten clones hold roughly 6.6% of the sample.

Broad study findings and their caveats: Most expanded thyroid clonotypes (frequency above 0.001) were also detected in blood, a finding suggesting that blood repertoires may reflect thyroid immune responses. No statistical method was used to set the sample size in advance, and investigators knew the group allocation. A 13 V-J signature model separated ophthalmopathy from stable hyperthyroidism, with just over 85% sensitivity and about 81% specificity in cross-validation and 80%/75% in testing. In validation, progression to ophthalmopathy was predicted by the model with 65% to 71% sensitivity and 72% to 80% specificity, a median of approximately 7.1 months before onset.

This clonotype was observed at least ten times. The specificity of this receptor is unknown. Within one base of it there is no much larger clone, and no base qualities were kept. What was sequenced was blood. This clonotype was obtained from a woman under 40 with Graves' hyperthyroidism. The chain links TRBV6-1 with TRBJ2-5, with the D gene uncertain. The CDR3 reads CASSEAGKTQYF. The DNA is as follows: TGTGCCAGCAGTGAAGCGGGAAAGACCCAGTACTTC.